This T cell receptor beta chain was sequenced for a study of human T cells and chemical hapten exposure. Specified time point: patch test 1, 2 weeks after DPC sensitization. Treatment denoted: therapeutic diphenylcyclopropenone sensitization with weekly scalp DPC. MiXCR, run by TCRdb on the RACE reads, gives a single entry per CDR3 protein. The sample has roughly 100,000 distinct CDR3 sequences, more than 9.5% seen once; the top ten hold roughly 3.2%. The CDR3 has 14 residues. From germline, CDR1 is MGHRA and CDR2 YSYEKL. Trimming took 0 bases from V and 10 from J, leaving 15 bases between them. This material consisted of whole blood, taken in connection with sensitization to the hapten diphenylcyclopropenone (DPC). The receptor was derived from a woman aged 40-49 years with alopecia areata. Some clones in this sample may be carry-over from other donors' samples. The V call is TRBV4-1, the J call TRBJ1-2, with a possible D match to TRBD1 (6 bases). The CDR3 region has the DNA TGCGCCAGCAGCCAAGAACGGGACATCAAAGCCTACACCTTC. Its protein is CASSQERDIKAYTF.